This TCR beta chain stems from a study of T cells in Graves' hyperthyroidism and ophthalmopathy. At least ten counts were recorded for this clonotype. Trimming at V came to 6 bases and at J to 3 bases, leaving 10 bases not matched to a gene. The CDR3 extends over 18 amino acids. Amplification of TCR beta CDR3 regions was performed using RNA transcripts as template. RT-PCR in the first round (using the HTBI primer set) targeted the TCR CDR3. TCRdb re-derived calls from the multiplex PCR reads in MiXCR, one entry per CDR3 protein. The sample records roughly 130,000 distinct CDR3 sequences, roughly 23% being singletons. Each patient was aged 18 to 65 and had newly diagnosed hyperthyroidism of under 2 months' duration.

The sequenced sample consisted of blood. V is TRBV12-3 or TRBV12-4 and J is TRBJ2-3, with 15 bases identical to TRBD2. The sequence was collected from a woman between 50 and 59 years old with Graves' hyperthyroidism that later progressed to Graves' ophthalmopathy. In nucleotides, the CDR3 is TGTGCCAGCAGCGGACTAGCGGGAGGGGCCCGGGTAACAGATACGCAGTATTTT. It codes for CASSGLAGGARVTDTQYF.